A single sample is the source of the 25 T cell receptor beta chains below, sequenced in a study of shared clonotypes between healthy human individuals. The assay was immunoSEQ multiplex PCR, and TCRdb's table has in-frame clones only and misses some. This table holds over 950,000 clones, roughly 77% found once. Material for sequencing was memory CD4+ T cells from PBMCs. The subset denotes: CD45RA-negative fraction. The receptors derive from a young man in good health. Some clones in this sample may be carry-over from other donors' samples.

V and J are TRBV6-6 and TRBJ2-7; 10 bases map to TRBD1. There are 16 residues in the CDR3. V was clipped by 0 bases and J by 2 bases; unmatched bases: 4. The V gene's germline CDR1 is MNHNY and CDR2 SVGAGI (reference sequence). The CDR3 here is CASSYSGQGPTYEQYF. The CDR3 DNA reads TGTGCCAGCAGTTACTCGGGACAGGGGCCTACCTACGAGCAGTACTTC.

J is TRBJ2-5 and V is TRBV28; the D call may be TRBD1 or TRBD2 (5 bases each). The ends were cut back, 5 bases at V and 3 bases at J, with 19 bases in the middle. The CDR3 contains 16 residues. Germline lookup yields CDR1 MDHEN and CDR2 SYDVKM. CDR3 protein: CASSRSQGAGEETQYF. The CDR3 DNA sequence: TGTGCCAGCAGTCGCAGCCAGGGAGCAGGAGAAGAGACCCAGTACTTC.

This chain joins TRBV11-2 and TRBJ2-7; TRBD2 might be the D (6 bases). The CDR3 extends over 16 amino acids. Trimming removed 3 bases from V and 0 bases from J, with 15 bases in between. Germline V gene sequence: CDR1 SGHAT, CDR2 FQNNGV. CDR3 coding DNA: TGTGCCAGCAGCTTTCTTCCCGGGAGCGGCTCCTACGAGCAGTACTTC. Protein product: CASSFLPGSGSYEQYF.

CDR3 protein: CASSPRTRLLSYEQYF. The CDR3 nucleotides are TGTGCCAGCAGCCCACGCACCAGGCTTCTATCCTACGAGCAGTACTTC. The J gene is TRBJ2-7, the V gene TRBV7-8, with unresolved D. Germline CDR1 SGHVS, CDR2 FQNEAQ. V shed 5 bases and J shed 1 base, with 18 bases lying between them. This CDR3 is 16 amino acids long. Full variable domain (outside the CDR3, taken from reference TRBV7-8 and TRBJ2-7): GAGVSQSPRYKVAKRGQDVALRCDPISGHVSLFWYQQALGQGPEFLTYFQNEAQLDKSGLPSDRFFAERPEGSVSTLKIQRTQQEDSAVYLCASSPRTRLLSYEQYFGPGTRLTVT.

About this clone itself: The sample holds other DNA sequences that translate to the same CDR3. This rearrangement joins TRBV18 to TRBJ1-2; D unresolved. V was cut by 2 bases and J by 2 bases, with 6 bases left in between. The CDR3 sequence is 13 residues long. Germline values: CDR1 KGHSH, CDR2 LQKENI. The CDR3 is CASSPDSNYGYTF. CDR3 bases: TGTGCCAGCTCACCAGATAGCAACTATGGCTACACCTTC.

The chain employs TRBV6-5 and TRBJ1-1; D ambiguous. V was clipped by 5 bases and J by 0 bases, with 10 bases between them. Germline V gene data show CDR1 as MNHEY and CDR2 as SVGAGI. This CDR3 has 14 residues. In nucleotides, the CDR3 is TGTGCCAGCAGTCGGATCGCGATGAACACTGAAGCTTTCTTT. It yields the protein CASSRIAMNTEAFF.

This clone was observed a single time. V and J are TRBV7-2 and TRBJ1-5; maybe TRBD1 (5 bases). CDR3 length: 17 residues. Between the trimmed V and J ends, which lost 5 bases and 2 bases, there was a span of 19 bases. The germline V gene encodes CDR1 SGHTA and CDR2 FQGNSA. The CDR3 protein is CASSSRAVIRGNQPQHF. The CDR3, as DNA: TGTGCCAGCAGCAGCAGGGCCGTGATTAGGGGCAATCAGCCCCAGCATTTT.

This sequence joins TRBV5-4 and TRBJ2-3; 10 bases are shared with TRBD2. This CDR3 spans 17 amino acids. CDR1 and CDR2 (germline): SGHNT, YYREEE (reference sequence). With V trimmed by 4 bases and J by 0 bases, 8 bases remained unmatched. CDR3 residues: CASSPAIAGGSTDTQYF. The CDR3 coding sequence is TGTGCCAGCAGCCCGGCTATAGCGGGAGGAAGCACAGATACGCAGTATTTT.

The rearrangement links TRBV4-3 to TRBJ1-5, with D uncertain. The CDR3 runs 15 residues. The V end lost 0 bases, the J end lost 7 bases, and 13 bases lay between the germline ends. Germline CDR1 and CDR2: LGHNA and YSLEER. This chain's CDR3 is CASSQDPTLGQPQHF. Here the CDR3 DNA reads TGCGCCAGCAGCCAAGATCCGACTTTGGGGCAGCCCCAGCATTTT.

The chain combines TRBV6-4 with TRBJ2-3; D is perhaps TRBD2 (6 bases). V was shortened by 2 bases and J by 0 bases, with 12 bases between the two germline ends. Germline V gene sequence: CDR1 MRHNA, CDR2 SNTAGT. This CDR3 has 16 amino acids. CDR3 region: CASSDNSGTSTDTQYF. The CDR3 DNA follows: TGTGCCAGCAGTGACAATAGCGGAACTAGCACAGATACGCAGTATTTT.

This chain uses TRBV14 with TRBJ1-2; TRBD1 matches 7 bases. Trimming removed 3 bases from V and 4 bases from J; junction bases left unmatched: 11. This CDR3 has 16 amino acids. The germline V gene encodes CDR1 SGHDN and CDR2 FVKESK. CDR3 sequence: CASSHQSGTASYGYTF. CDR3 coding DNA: TGTGCCAGCAGCCATCAATCCGGGACAGCTTCCTATGGCTACACCTTC.

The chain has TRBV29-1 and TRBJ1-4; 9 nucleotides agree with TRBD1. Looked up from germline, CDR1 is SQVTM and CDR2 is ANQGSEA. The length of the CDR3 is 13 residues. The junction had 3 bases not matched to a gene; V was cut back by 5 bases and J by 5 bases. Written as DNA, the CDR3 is TGCAGCGTTTCCGGGACAGGGAATGAAAAACTGTTTTTT. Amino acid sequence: CSVSGTGNEKLFF.

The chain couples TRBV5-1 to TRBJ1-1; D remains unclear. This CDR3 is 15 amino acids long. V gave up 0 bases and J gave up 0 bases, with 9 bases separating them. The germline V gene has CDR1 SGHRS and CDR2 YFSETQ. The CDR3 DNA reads TGCGCCAGCAGCTTGGAACCGGGTGTGAACACTGAAGCTTTCTTT. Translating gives CASSLEPGVNTEAFF.

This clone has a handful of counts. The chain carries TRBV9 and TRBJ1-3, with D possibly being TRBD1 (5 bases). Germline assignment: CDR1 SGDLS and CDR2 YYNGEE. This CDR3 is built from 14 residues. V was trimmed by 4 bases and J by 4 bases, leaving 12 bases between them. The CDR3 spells CASSPTVGGNTIYF. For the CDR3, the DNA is TGTGCCAGCAGCCCGACAGTAGGGGGAAACACCATATATTTT.

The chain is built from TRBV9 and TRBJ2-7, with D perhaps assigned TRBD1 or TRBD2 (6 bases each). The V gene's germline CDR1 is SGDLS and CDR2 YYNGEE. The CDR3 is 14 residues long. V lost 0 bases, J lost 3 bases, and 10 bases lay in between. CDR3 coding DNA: TGTGCCAGCAGCGTAGGGGGGGCAGGCTACGAGCAGTACTTC. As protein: CASSVGGAGYEQYF.

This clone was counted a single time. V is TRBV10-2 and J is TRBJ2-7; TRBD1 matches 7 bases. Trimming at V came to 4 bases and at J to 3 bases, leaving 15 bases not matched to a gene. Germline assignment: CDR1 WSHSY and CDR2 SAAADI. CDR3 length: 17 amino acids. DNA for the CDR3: TGCGCCAGCAGTGGCCCTCAGTCAGGGGGTTCTATCTACGAGCAGTACTTC. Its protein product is CASSGPQSGGSIYEQYF.

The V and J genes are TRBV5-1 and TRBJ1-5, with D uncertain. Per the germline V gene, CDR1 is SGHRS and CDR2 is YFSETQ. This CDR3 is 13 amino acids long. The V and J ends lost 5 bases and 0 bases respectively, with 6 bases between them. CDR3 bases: TGCGCCAGCAGTTGGGGTAGCAATCAGCCCCAGCATTTT. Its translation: CASSWGSNQPQHF.

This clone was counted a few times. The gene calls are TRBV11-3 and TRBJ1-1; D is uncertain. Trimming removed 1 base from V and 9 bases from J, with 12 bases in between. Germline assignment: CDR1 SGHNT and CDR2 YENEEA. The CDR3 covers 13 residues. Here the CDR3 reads CASSLAAEGQAFF. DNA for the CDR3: TGTGCCAGCAGCTTAGCGGCGGAGGGCCAAGCTTTCTTT.

In DNA, the CDR3 is TGTGCCATCGCCTCTAGCGGGAGGGCCGAGTTGGAGACCCAGTACTTC. Translating gives CAIASSGRAELETQYF. V and J are TRBV10-3 and TRBJ2-5; the match to TRBD2 covers 12 bases. The CDR3 loop spans 16 amino acids. Germline CDR1 is ENHRY and CDR2 is SYGVKD. Germline trimming cut 8 bases from V and 5 bases from J; bases unmatched to any gene: 12.

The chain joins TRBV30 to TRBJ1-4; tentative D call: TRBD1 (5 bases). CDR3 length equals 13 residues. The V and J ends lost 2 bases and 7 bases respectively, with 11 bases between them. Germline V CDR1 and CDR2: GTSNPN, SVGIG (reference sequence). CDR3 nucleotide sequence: TGTGCCTGGAGTCCAGGGTTTTCTGAAAAACTGTTTTTT. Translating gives CAWSPGFSEKLFF.

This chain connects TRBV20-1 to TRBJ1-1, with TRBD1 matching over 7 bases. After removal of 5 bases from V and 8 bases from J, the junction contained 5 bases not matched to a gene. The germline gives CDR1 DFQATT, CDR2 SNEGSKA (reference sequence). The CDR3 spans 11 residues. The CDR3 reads CSADRAFEAFF. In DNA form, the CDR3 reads TGCAGTGCTGACAGGGCGTTCGAAGCTTTCTTT.

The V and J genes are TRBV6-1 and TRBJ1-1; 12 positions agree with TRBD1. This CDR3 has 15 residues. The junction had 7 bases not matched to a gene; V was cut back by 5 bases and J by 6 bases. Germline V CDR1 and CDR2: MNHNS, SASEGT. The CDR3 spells CASSRGGTGGPEAFF. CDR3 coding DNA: TGTGCCAGCAGTCGGGGAGGGACAGGGGGCCCTGAAGCTTTCTTT.

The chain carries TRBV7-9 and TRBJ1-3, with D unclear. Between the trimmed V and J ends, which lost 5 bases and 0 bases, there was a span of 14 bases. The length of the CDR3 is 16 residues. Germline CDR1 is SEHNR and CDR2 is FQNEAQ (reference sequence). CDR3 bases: TGTGCCAGCAGCCCAAAGGTACGAATCTCTGGAAACACCATATATTTT. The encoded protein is CASSPKVRISGNTIYF. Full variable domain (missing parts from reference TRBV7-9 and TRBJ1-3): DTGVSQNPRHKITKRGQNVTFRCDPISEHNRLYWYRQTLGQGPEFLTYFQNEAQLEKSRLLSDRFSAERPKGSFSTLEIQRTEQGDSAMYLCASSPKVRISGNTIYFGEGSWLTVV.

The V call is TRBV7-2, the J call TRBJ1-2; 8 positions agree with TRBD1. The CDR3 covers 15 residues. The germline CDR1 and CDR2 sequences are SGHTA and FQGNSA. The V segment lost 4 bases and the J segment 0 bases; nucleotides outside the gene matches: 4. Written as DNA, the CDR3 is TGTGCCAGCAGCTCATCAGGGGGCGCTAACTATGGCTACACCTTC. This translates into CASSSSGGANYGYTF.

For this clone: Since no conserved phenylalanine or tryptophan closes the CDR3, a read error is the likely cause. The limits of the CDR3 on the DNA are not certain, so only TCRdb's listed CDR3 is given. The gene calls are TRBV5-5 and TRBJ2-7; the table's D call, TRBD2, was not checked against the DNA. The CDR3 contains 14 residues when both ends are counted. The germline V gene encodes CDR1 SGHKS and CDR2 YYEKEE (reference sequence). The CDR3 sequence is CASSTSGTSGRESL.